This T cell receptor beta chain stems from a study of blood T cell repertoires in COVID-19. The wider study: The United States, Italy and Spain supplied acute and convalescent COVID-19 samples. The cDNA or gDNA used as material had been derived from T cells, B-cell-depleted T cells, or PBMCs.

From germline, CDR1 is MNHNS and CDR2 SASEGT. V was trimmed by 1 base and J by 0 bases, leaving 13 bases between them. The CDR3 loop spans 17 amino acids. Per the original methods: From reference gene primer amplification, estimates of nucleated cell counts were derived. Profiling relied on immunoSEQ multiplex PCR, and the TCRdb table lists in-frame clones only, not all of them. Clone size and the V and J calls come from that table; the DNA yielded D and trimming. The sample has 140,000 or so clones, about four fifths seen once. The sequence came from a woman of 80 years or more with acute or convalescent COVID-19. The chain combines TRBV6-1 with TRBJ1-5, with unresolved D. Sequencing was done on a sample of peripheral blood. This CDR3 is CASSEEWAQYSNQPQHF. The DNA for the CDR3 is TGTGCCAGCAGTGAAGAGTGGGCGCAATATAGCAATCAGCCCCAGCATTTT.